The T cell receptor (beta chain) described here comes from a study of T cell responses to AZD1222 COVID-19 vaccine. In germline, CDR1 is KGHSH, CDR2 LQKENI. V was shortened by 2 bases and J by 0 bases, with 11 bases between the two germline ends. The CDR3 covers 16 residues. The assay was immunoSEQ multiplex PCR, and TCRdb's table has in-frame clones only and misses some. Among about 140,000 clones listed, approximately 90% were seen once. This clonotype was sampled from an adult who received the AZD1222 COVID-19 vaccine. Sequencing used peripheral blood, obtained 28 days after the second AZD1222 dose. V gene TRBV18 combines with J gene TRBJ1-5, with unresolved D. The CDR3 reads CASSPGSRTSNQPQHF. In nucleotides, the CDR3 is TGTGCCAGCTCACCAGGGTCCAGGACTAGCAATCAGCCCCAGCATTTT.